This T cell receptor (beta chain) was obtained from a study of T cell changes during pregnancy in multiple sclerosis. This table comes from immunoSEQ multiplex PCR, and its TCRdb copy is limited to in-frame clones, with some not included. Of approximately 34,000 clones in the sample, 90% are singletons; the top ten hold roughly an eighth. Germline lookup yields CDR1 KGHSH and CDR2 LQKENI. V trimming: 4 bases; J trimming: 8 bases; junction bases outside the gene matches: 10. CDR3 length: 15 residues. Sequencing used CD8+ T cells from peripheral blood mononuclear cells, obtained in the first trimester of pregnancy. The chain combines TRBV18 with TRBJ2-1, with 8 nucleotides matching TRBD1. The TCR was taken from a female donor with multiple sclerosis, enrolled in a pregnancy study. The CDR3 DNA follows: TGTGCCAGCTCACGCGGAGACAGGGGCTCGCATGAGCAGTTCTTC. Amino acid sequence: CASSRGDRGSHEQFF.